Detailed here is one T cell receptor beta chain. Its specificity is unknown. Using immunoSEQ multiplex PCR, the repertoire was profiled, and TCRdb retains in-frame clones only, with some absent. The sample holds around 70,000 clones, just over 90% seen once. The sample comes from a study of OX40 agonist ivuxolimab in advanced cancers. The overall study: Aged about 20 to 85 with a mean of approximately 57 years, they were around 79% male. Study-level points and caveats: Clonal expansion was seen in CD4+ and CD8+ blood T cells by week 6 at 0.1 to 3.0 mg/kg.

The TCR was taken from an adult with an advanced solid tumor such as melanoma, head and neck, liver or kidney cancer. Sequencing was performed on CD4+ or CD8+ T cells sorted from blood, taken in a trial of the OX40 agonist ivuxolimab.

CDR3 loop: CASSMQGFNQPQHF. The CDR3 DNA reads as TGTGCCAGTAGTATGCAGGGGTTTAATCAGCCCCAGCATTTT. The J gene is TRBJ1-5, the V gene TRBV19; D perhaps matches TRBD1 (6 bases). Germline CDR1 LNHDA, CDR2 SQIVND (reference sequence). This CDR3 is 14 amino acids long. The V gene lost 3 bases and the J gene lost 4 bases, with 10 bases spanning the gap.